This TCR beta chain was captured by sequencing in a study of blood T cell repertoires in COVID-19. Overall study: Researchers got acute and convalescent COVID-19 samples from the United States, Italy and Spain. PBMCs, B-cell-depleted T cells, or T cells provided the cDNA or gDNA that made up the material.

In the authors' methods: How many nucleated cells were present was estimated from reference gene primer amplification. The repertoire was sequenced with immunoSEQ multiplex PCR; TCRdb's copy has only in-frame clones and lacks some. V, J and clone size were drawn from that table, and D and trimming were deduced from the DNA. Of tens of thousands of clones listed, around nine tenths were seen once; the top ten hold roughly 8%. V lost 3 bases, J lost 3 bases, and 9 bases stayed unmatched. There are 18 residues in the CDR3. The germline gives CDR1 SGHRS, CDR2 YFSETQ. The receptor's source is a man older than 75 with active or convalescent COVID-19. Sequences were obtained from peripheral blood. This chain links TRBV5-1 with TRBJ2-3, with TRBD2 matching over 14 bases. CDR3 residues: CASSWRGRLAGGTDTQYF. In DNA, the CDR3 is TGCGCCAGCAGCTGGAGGGGGAGACTAGCGGGAGGGACAGATACGCAGTATTTT.